This TCR beta chain was recorded in a study of blood T cell repertoires in COVID-19. The table came from immunoSEQ multiplex PCR; TCRdb's copy has only in-frame clones and leaves some out. The sample includes about 350,000 clones, roughly 87% of them seen just once. The sample was PBMCs or T cells enriched from blood (not recorded which). The source of this sequence is a young woman who had recovered from COVID-19.

CDR3 nucleotides: TGTGCCAGCAGCCAGAGTCTCCGAGGAATGCAAGAGACCCAGTACTTC. Protein: CASSQSLRGMQETQYF. The chain couples TRBV7-9 to TRBJ2-5; D unresolved. Trimming took off 5 bases at V and 2 bases at J, with 18 bases between the two ends. CDR3 size: 16 residues. CDR1 is SEHNR, CDR2 FQNEAQ, per germline (reference sequence).